The entry that follows covers one T cell receptor (beta chain) sequence. 60 Vbeta and 13 Jbeta primers were used in PCR. Data came from immunoSEQ multiplex PCR; TCRdb stores just in-frame clones and leaves some out. The sample shows about 160,000 clones, approximately 81% of them seen only once. The data derive from a study of cytomegalovirus exposure and HLA in healthy donors. Germline CDR1 is MNHEY and CDR2 is SMNVEV (reference sequence). This CDR3 has 14 residues. The V segment lost 6 bases and the J segment 4 bases; nucleotides outside the gene matches: 9. The source material was PBMCs. The J gene is TRBJ2-7, the V gene TRBV27, with TRBD1 matching over 7 bases. The sequence derives from a man between 25 and 39 years old in good health and CMV-seronegative. This CDR3 is CASRIGTESYEQYF. CDR3 DNA sequence: TGTGCCAGCAGGATCGGGACAGAGTCTTACGAGCAGTACTTC.